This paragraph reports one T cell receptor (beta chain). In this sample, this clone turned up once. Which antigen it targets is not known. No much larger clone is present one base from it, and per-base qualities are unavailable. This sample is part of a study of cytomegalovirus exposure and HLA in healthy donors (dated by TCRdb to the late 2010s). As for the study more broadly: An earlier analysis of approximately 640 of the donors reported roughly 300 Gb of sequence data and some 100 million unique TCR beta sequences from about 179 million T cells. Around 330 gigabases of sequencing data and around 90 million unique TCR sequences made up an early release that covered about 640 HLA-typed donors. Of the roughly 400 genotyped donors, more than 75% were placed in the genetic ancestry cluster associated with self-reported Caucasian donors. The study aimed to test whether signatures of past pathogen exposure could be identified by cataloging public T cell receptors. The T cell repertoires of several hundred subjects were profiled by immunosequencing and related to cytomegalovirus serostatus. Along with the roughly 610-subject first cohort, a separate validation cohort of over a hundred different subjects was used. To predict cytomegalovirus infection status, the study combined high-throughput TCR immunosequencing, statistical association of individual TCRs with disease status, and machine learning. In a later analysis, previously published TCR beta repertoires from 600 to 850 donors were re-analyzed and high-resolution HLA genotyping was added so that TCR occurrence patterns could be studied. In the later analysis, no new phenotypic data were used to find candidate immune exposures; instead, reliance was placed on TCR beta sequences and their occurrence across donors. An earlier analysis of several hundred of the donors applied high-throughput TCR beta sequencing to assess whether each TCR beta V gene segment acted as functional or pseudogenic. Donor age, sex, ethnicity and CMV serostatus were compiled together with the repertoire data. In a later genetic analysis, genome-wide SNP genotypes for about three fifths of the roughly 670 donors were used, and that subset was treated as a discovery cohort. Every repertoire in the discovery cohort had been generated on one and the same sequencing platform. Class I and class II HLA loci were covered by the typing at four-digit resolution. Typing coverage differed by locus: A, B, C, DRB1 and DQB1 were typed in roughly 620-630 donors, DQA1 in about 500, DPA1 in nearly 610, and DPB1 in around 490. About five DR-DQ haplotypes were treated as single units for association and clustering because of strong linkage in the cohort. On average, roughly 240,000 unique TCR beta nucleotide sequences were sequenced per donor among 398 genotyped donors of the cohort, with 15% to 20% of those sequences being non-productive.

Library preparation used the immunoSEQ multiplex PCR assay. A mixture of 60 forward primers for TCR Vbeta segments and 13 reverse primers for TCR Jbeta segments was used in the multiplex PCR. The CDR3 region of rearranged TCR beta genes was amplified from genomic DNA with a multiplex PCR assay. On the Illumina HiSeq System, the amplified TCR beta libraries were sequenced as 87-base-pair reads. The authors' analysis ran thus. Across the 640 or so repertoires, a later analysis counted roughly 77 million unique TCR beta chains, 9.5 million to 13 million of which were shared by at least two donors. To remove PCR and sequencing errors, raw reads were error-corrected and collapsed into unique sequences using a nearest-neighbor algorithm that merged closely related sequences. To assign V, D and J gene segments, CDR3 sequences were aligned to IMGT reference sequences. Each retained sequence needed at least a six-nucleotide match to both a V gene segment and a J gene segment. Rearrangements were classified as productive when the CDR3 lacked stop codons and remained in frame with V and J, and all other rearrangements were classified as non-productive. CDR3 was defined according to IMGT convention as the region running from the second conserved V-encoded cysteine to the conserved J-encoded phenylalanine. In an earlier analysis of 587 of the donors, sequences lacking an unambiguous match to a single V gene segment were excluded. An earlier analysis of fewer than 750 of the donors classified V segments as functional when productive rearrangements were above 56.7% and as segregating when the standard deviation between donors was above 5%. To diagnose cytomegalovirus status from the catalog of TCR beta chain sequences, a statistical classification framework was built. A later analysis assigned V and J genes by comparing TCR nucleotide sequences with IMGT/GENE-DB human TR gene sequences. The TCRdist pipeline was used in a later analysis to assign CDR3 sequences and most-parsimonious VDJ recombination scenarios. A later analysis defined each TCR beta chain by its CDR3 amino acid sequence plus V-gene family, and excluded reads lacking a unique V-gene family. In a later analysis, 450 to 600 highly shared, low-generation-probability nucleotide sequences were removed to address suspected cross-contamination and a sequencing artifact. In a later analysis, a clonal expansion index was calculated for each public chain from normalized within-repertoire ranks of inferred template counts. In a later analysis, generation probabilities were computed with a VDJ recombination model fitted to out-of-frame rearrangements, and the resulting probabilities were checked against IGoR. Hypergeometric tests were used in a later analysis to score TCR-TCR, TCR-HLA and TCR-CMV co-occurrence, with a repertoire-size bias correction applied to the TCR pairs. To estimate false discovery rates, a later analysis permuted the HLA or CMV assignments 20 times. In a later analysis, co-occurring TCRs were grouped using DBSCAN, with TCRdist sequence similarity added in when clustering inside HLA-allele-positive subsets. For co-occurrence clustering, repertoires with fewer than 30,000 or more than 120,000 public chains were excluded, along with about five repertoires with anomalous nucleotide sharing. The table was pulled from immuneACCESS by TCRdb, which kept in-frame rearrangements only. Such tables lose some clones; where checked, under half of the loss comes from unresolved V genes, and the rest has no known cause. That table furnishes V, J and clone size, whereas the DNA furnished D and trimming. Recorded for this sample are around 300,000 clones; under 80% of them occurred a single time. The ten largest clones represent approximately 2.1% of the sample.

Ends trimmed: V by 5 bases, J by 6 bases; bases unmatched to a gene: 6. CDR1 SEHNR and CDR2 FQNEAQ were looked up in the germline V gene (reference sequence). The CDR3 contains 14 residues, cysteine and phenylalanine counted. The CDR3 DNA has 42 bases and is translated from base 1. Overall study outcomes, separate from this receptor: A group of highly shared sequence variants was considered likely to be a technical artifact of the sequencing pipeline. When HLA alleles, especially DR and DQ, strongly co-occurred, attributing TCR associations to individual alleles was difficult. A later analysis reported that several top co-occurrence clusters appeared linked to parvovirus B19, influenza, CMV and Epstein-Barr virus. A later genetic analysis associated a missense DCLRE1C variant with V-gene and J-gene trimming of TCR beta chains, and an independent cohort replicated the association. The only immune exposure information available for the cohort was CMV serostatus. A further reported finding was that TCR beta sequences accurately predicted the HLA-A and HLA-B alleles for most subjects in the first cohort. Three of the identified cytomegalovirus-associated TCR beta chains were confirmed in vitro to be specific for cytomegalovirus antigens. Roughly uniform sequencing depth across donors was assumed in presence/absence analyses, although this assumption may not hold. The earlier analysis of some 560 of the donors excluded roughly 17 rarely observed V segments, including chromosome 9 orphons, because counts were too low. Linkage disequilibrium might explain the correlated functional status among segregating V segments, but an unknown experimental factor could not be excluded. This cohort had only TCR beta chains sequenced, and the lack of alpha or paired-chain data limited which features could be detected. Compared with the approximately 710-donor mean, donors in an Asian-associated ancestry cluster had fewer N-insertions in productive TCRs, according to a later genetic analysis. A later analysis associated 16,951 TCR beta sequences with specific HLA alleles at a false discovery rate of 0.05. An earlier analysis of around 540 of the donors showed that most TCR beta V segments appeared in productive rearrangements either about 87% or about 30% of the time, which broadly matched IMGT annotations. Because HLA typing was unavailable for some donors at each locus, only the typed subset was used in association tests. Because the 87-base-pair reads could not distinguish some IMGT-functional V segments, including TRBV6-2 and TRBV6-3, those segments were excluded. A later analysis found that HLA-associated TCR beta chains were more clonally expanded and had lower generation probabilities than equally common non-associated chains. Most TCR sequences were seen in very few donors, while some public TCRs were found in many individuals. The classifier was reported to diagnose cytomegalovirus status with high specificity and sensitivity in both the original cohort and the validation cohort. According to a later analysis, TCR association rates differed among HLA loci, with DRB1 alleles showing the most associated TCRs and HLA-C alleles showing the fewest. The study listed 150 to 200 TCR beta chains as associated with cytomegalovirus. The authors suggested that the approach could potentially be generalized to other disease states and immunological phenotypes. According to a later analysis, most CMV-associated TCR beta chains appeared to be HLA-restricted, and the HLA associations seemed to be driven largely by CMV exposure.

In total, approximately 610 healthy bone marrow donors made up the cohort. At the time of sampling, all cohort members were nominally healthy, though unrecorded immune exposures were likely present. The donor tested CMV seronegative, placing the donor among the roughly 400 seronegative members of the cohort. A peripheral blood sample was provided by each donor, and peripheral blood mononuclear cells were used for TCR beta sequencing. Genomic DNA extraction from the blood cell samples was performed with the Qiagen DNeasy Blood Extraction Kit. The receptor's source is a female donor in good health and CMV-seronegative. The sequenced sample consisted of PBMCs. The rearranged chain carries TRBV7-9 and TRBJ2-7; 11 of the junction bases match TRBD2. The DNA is TGTGCCAGCAGCCCTACTAGCGGGAGCGGCGAGCAGTACTTC. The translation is CASSPTSGSGEQYF.